The present TCR beta chain was sequenced within a study of blood T cell repertoires in COVID-19 (dated by TCRdb to 2020 to 2022). As for the study more broadly: Samples from collaborators originated in the United States, Italy and Spain and spanned both the acute and convalescent phases of COVID-19. The material from the prospective study consisted of cDNA or gDNA derived from T cells, B-cell-depleted T cells, or PBMCs. Subjects who had been exposed to COVID-19, were actively infected with it, or had recovered from it provided the deeply sampled blood TCRbeta repertoires that made up the dataset. The repertoires were made available in a free public database intended to serve as a resource for research on the immune response to SARS-CoV-2. Samples came from the ongoing ImmuneRACE study (first 160 participants) plus 1,254 subjects from 6 global collaborators. A de-identified subject ID, COVID-19 status, age in years and sex were almost always included in the sample metadata. Where HLA class I and class II types were available, the types were taken from metadata supplied by the sample provider, not from assay-based typing.

A second Seattle source provided samples from volunteer blood donors who had recovered from COVID-19. Each collaborating institution followed its own protocols to collect whole blood in K2EDTA tubes. For TCRbeta analysis, collaborators shipped samples as frozen whole blood, isolated PBMCs, or DNA extracted from either of those sample types. Between the V and J ends, shortened by 1 base and 0 bases respectively, the junction contains 11 bases. Inclusive of the bounding cysteine and phenylalanine, the CDR3 is 16 residues long. The DNA shown is the 48-base CDR3, in frame from base 1. Looking up the germline V gene yields CDR1 MRHNA and CDR2 SNTAGT. TCRbeta CDR3 regions were amplified from genomic DNA by means of the immunoSEQ Assay, a bias-controlled multiplex PCR. Regarding the original processing steps: The number of nucleated cells in each sample was estimated by amplification of reference gene primers within the assay. To quantify the absolute abundance of each unique TCRbeta CDR3 rearrangement, sequence reads were collapsed and filtered. For each sample, productive Simpson clonality was calculated as the square root of Simpson's diversity index over productive rearrangements. TCRdb retrieved this table from immuneACCESS and kept in-frame rearrangements only. Not all clones are present; in checked studies, unresolved V genes account for under half, and no reason is known for the remainder. The V and J calls and the clone size are those of that table, but D and trimming were determined from the DNA. Present in this sample are almost 250,000 clones, about 89% of which were seen just once. Of the sample, around 1.5% falls within the top ten clones.

The paper as a whole reports these results and caveats: How much clinical and demographic metadata was included differed by source and by participant, and the metadata was provided uncurated.

Concerning this clone itself: The antigen this receptor binds is unknown. Base qualities are not recorded, but no much larger clone differs from it by a single base.

The receptor's source is a woman aged 60 to 75 who had recovered from COVID-19. The sample consisted of peripheral blood. The chain is made from TRBV6-4 and TRBJ2-3; a confident D gene designation cannot be given. The sequence in DNA is TGTGCCAGCAGTGACTGGGCTTCCCGTAGCACAGATACGCAGTATTTT. This translates into CASSDWASRSTDTQYF.